This passage covers 14 T cell receptor beta chains from one sample sequenced in a study of human T cells and chemical hapten exposure. The time point was: patch test 2, 6 weeks after DPC sensitization. The sample's treatment: therapeutic diphenylcyclopropenone sensitization with weekly scalp DPC. Each CDR3 protein is one row after TCRdb ran MiXCR on the RACE reads. Among about 70,000 distinct CDR3 sequences listed, about 8% were seen once. The source material was whole blood, sampled in connection with sensitization to the hapten diphenylcyclopropenone (DPC). These TCRs come from a woman aged 45 to 65 with alopecia areata. Some clones in this sample may be carry-over from other donors' samples.

This clonotype was observed at least ten times. This CDR3 is CSAMDTSSGNTIYF. Written as DNA, the CDR3 is TGCAGTGCGATGGACACGAGCTCTGGAAACACCATATATTTT. The chain combines TRBV20-1 with TRBJ1-3, with a weak D call TRBD1 (5 bases). CDR1 is DFQATT, CDR2 SNEGSKA, per germline (reference sequence). CDR3 length equals 14 residues. V gave up 6 bases and J gave up 0 bases, with 12 bases separating them.

This clonotype has a handful of counts. The rearrangement links TRBV15 to TRBJ1-4; D may be TRBD1 (5 bases). This CDR3 has 16 residues. Germline V lookup: CDR1 LNHNV, CDR2 YYDKDF (reference sequence). The germline V and J ends were trimmed by 0 bases and 4 bases, with 12 bases remaining between them. The CDR3 spells CATSREWGDHNEKLFF. CDR3 DNA: TGTGCCACCAGCAGAGAGTGGGGCGATCATAATGAAAAACTGTTTTTT. Based on the CDR3 plus reference TRBV15 and TRBJ1-4, the full variable domain is DAMVIQNPRYQVTQFGKPVTLSCSQTLNHNVMYWYQQKSSQAPKLLFHYYDKDFNNEADTPDNFQSRRPNTSFCFLDIRSPGLGDTAMYLCATSREWGDHNEKLFFGSGTQLSVL.

This clonotype was found many times. The chain couples TRBV4-1 to TRBJ2-2; the D gene could be TRBD1 or TRBD2 (6 bases each). Germline CDR1 MGHRA, CDR2 YSYEKL. V lost 0 bases, J lost 7 bases, and 18 bases lay in between. The length of the CDR3 is 17 residues. The CDR3: CASSQEGGGQGIGELFF. CDR3 coding DNA: TGCGCCAGCAGCCAAGAAGGAGGGGGGCAGGGAATCGGGGAGCTGTTTTTT.

In its sample, this clonotype was seen a few times. This rearrangement joins TRBV15 to TRBJ2-3, with 9 positions matching TRBD2. Trimming at V came to 10 bases and at J to 4 bases, leaving 9 bases not matched to a gene. Germline V gene data show CDR1 as LNHNV and CDR2 as YYDKDF (reference sequence). The CDR3 length is 14 residues. The CDR3 reads CAIEASGEADTQYF. CDR3 bases: TGTGCCATCGAGGCTAGCGGGGAGGCAGATACGCAGTATTTT.

This clonotype was picked up many times. The chain carries TRBV9 and TRBJ2-3; 8 bases line up with TRBD1. The CDR3 contains 16 residues. Trimming at V came to 4 bases and at J to 5 bases, leaving 12 bases not matched to a gene. Germline CDR1 SGDLS, CDR2 YYNGEE. CDR3 DNA: TGTGCCAGCAGCTCCTACCCAGGGGGCCAGCAAGATACGCAGTATTTT. Amino acid sequence: CASSSYPGGQQDTQYF. Full variable domain (missing parts from reference TRBV9 and TRBJ2-3): DSGVTQTPKHLITATGQRVTLRCSPRSGDLSVYWYQQSLDQGLQFLIQYYNGEERAKGNILERFSAQQFPDLHSELNLSSLELGDSALYFCASSSYPGGQQDTQYFGPGTRLTVL.

This chain uses TRBV2 with TRBJ2-3; 14 bases agree with TRBD2. Germline loops: CDR1 SNHLY, CDR2 FYNNEI. Losses at the gene ends were 3 bases for V and 4 bases for J; bases not matched to a gene: 9. The CDR3 runs 18 residues. CDR3 DNA sequence: TGTGCCAGCAGTGAGATGGGACTAGCGGGGGCCCTTCCAGATACGCAGTATTTT. Amino acids: CASSEMGLAGALPDTQYF.

The chain is built from TRBV6-5 and TRBJ2-3, with 10 positions matching TRBD1. The CDR3 has 17 amino acids. V shed 5 bases and J 4 bases; nucleotides not matched to a gene: 12. Germline loops: CDR1 MNHEY, CDR2 SVGAGI. CDR3 coding DNA: TGTGCCAGCAGTCCCCGGGACAGGGGATTATCAGCAGATACGCAGTATTTT. It codes for CASSPRDRGLSADTQYF.

The chain uses TRBV5-6 and TRBJ1-2; D gene ambiguous. The germline CDR1 and CDR2 sequences are SGHDT and YYEEEE. The CDR3 runs to 14 residues. V was shortened by 0 bases and J by 1 base, with 7 bases between the two germline ends. CDR3 DNA: TGTGCCAGCAGCTTGGGGCAGATTAACTATGGCTACACCTTC. Its translation: CASSLGQINYGYTF.

This clonotype was seen more than once but under ten times. The rearrangement links TRBV27 to TRBJ2-1; the D gene is possibly TRBD1 (6 bases). The CDR3 is 14 residues long. V gave up 5 bases and J gave up 7 bases, with 15 bases separating them. The germline V gene encodes CDR1 MNHEY and CDR2 SMNVEV (reference sequence). DNA of the CDR3: TGTGCCAGCAGTCCCCCACAGGGTAGAAATGAGCAGTTCTTC. This encodes CASSPPQGRNEQFF.

There are many counts of this clonotype. The rearrangement links TRBV4-2 to TRBJ1-1; tentative D call: TRBD1 (5 bases). V lost 3 bases to trimming and J lost 0 bases, with 17 bases between them. The CDR3 is 17 residues long. Germline lookup yields CDR1 LGHNA and CDR2 YNFKEQ. The CDR3 nucleotides are TGTGCCAGCAGCCACTCAGAAAGGGGCGAGGTGAACACTGAAGCTTTCTTT. Amino acid sequence: CASSHSERGEVNTEAFF.

This clonotype was seen only a few times. This rearrangement joins TRBV29-1 to TRBJ2-2; D gene unclear. CDR3 size: 14 residues. V was clipped by 4 bases and J by 10 bases, with 19 bases between them. The V gene's germline CDR1 is SQVTM and CDR2 ANQGSEA. This CDR3 is CSVGSRSPIEELFF. As DNA, the CDR3 is TGCAGCGTTGGATCGCGTAGTCCTATCGAGGAGCTGTTTTTT.

The rearrangement joins TRBV5-1 to TRBJ1-6, with D possibly matching TRBD1 (5 bases). V lost 2 bases to trimming and J lost 6 bases, with 15 bases between them. The V gene's germline CDR1 is SGHRS and CDR2 YFSETQ. The CDR3 sequence is 16 residues long. Here the CDR3 DNA reads TGCGCCAGCAGCTTTGAAGCCGGGGCACTTAATTCACCCCTCCACTTT. Translated, it gives CASSFEAGALNSPLHF. The full variable domain, in which reference TRBV5-1 and TRBJ1-6 provide the parts outside the CDR3, is KAGVTQTPRYLIKTRGQQVTLSCSPISGHRSVSWYQQTPGQGLQFLFEYFSETQRNKGNFPGRFSGRQFSNSRSEMNVSTLELGDSALYLCASSFEAGALNSPLHFGNGTRLTVT.

This clonotype was observed a few times. The rearrangement links TRBV7-2 to TRBJ1-1, with D unresolved. Trimming removed 1 base from V and 0 bases from J, with 9 bases in between. Germline V gene data show CDR1 as SGHTA and CDR2 as FQGNSA. The CDR3 extends over 15 amino acids. The CDR3 sequence is CASSLVKNMNTEAFF. In nucleotides, the CDR3 is TGTGCCAGCAGCTTAGTAAAAAATATGAACACTGAAGCTTTCTTT.

This clonotype was seen repeatedly, ten times or more. The chain joins TRBV5-1 to TRBJ1-1; maybe TRBD1 (6 bases). The CDR3 is 14 residues long. Germline V lookup: CDR1 SGHRS, CDR2 YFSETQ. Trimming removed 1 base from V and 0 bases from J, with 7 bases in between. The CDR3 region has the DNA TGCGCCAGCAGCTTGCAGGGGATGAACACTGAAGCTTTCTTT. This gives the protein CASSLQGMNTEAFF. The whole variable domain, filled in from reference TRBV5-1 and TRBJ1-1, reads KAGVTQTPRYLIKTRGQQVTLSCSPISGHRSVSWYQQTPGQGLQFLFEYFSETQRNKGNFPGRFSGRQFSNSRSEMNVSTLELGDSALYLCASSLQGMNTEAFFGQGTRLTVV.